A selection of T cell receptor beta chains follows, all from one sample in a study of control samples from healthy donors and cancer patients. This table comes from immunoSEQ multiplex PCR, and its TCRdb copy is limited to in-frame clones, with some not included. The table lists tens of thousands of clones, roughly 93% of them singletons. The sample consisted of blood. The receptors were gathered from a woman aged 18 to 35 in good health. CDR3s include the opening cysteine and the closing phenylalanine or tryptophan. The D gene is left open where the match is weak. Clone size is shown for a subset of rows, as once, few, many or a class of expanded clone.

TRBJ2-1	.	TRBV2	.	TGTGCCAGCACTAGCGCAAGCTCCTACAATGAGCAGTTCTTC	CASTSASSYNEQFF
TRBJ2-1	.	TRBV6-4	.	TGTGCCAGCAGTGAAGTTGGAGGTAGTGGCAATGAGCAGTTCTTC	CASSEVGGSGNEQFF
TRBJ1-1	.	TRBV11-3	.	TGTGCCAGCAGCGGTCAAGAGAACACTGAAGCTTTCTTT	CASSGQENTEAFF
TRBJ1-3	once	TRBV3-1/TRBV3-2	.	TGTGCCAGCAGCGCGAGGCTGACGGGAGGAAACACCATATATTTT	CASSARLTGGNTIYF
TRBJ2-3	few	TRBV3-1/TRBV3-2	TRBD2	TGTGCCAGCAGCCAACTAGCGGGGGGACACACAGATACGCAGTATTTT	CASSQLAGGHTDTQYF
TRBJ2-3	.	TRBV5-5	.	TGTGCCAGCAGCTTGGCAAACCGGGGAAACGCAGCGAGCACAGATACGCAGTATTTT	CASSLANRGNAASTDTQYF
TRBJ1-2	few	TRBV6-2/TRBV6-3	.	TGTGCCAGCAGTTTGAACGCGGACTACACCTTC	CASSLNADYTF
TRBJ2-1	.	TRBV6-2/TRBV6-3	.	TGTGCCAGCAGTACTCCGTCTCCCCTGCCCAATGAGCAGTTCTTC	CASSTPSPLPNEQFF
TRBJ2-5	.	TRBV18	.	TGTGCCAGCTCGACCAGTAAAGGGGGAGAGACCCAGTACTTC	CASSTSKGGETQYF
TRBJ1-4	.	TRBV6-5	.	TGTGCCAGCAGTTACTCGACCGGGAATGAAAAACTGTTTTTT	CASSYSTGNEKLFF
TRBJ1-6	.	TRBV7-9	.	TGTGCCAGCCGCCAGATACAGGGTATGGGTAATTCACCCCTCCACTTT	CASRQIQGMGNSPLHF
TRBJ2-3	.	TRBV24-1	.	TGTGCCACCAGTGCCAGGGGTCATACAGATACGCAGTATTTT	CATSARGHTDTQYF
TRBJ2-2	.	TRBV19	TRBD2	TGTGCCAGTAGGTTCATAGCGGGAGTCGGCGCCGGGGAGCTGTTTTTT	CASRFIAGVGAGELFF
TRBJ2-5	.	TRBV5-1	.	TGCGCCAGCAGCTTGGGGCAGGGGATGTACCAAGAGACCCAGTACTTC	CASSLGQGMYQETQYF
TRBJ1-1	.	TRBV19	TRBD1	TGTGCCTCCTACCACAGGGGGCAAGGCACTGAAGCTTTCTTT	CASYHRGQGTEAFF
TRBJ1-1	.	TRBV6-5	.	TGTGCCAGCTCGATGGCCAACACTGAAGCTTTCTTT	CASSMANTEAFF
TRBJ2-1	.	TRBV5-1	.	TGCGCCAGCAGCTTGGTATCCTCACCCTACAATGAGCAGTTCTTC	CASSLVSSPYNEQFF
TRBJ2-7	once	TRBV4-1	.	TGCGCCAGCAGACAAACATCTGGGGGCTACGAGCAGTACTTC	CASRQTSGGYEQYF
TRBJ2-5	.	TRBV7-9	TRBD1	TGTGCCAGCAGCCTCCGGGACAGGGGGCGGTGGGAGACCCAGTACTTC	CASSLRDRGRWETQYF
TRBJ2-1	.	TRBV18	.	TGTGCCAGCTCACCGACTAGGGGGATGGATGAGCAGTTCTTC	CASSPTRGMDEQFF
TRBJ2-1	.	TRBV12-3/TRBV12-4	.	TGTGCCAGCAGTGGGAGACTAGTACAGTTCTTC	CASSGRLVQFF
TRBJ2-7	.	TRBV11-2	TRBD2	TGTGCCAGCAGCCCACCCGGGGGGGCGGGGTACGAGCAGTACTTC	CASSPPGGAGYEQYF
TRBJ1-5	.	TRBV11-3	TRBD1	TGTGCCAGCAGCTCCCGACGCCGGGACAGGGGTAGCAATCAGCCCCAGCATTTT	CASSSRRRDRGSNQPQHF
TRBJ2-3	once	TRBV7-9	TRBD2	TGTGCCAGCAGCTCCTTATCTACTAGCGGGAAAGATACGCAGTATTTT	CASSSLSTSGKDTQYF
TRBJ1-3	.	TRBV25-1	.	TGTGCCAGCAACAAAAGACAGGAAAACACCATATATTTT	CASNKRQENTIYF
TRBJ2-1	.	TRBV16	.	TGTGCCAGCAGCCAATCCGTTGGGGGGGCCCATCTACGTTACAATGAGCAGTTCTTC	CASSQSVGGAHLRYNEQFF
TRBJ2-1	.	TRBV5-6	.	TGTGCCAGCAGCTTGTATGTAAGAAGGGACGAGCAGTTCTTC	CASSLYVRRDEQFF
TRBJ1-1	.	TRBV29-1	.	TGCAGCGACCTGGAAGGGGTTAACACTGAAGCTTTCTTT	CSDLEGVNTEAFF
TRBJ2-7	.	TRBV28	.	TGTGCCAGCAGTACATCCACCTACGAGCAGTACTTC	CASSTSTYEQYF
TRBJ2-6	.	TRBV6-6	.	TGTGCCAGTAGGTCGTATGGGGCCAACGTCCTGACTTTC	CASRSYGANVLTF
TRBJ2-5	.	TRBV28	.	TGTGCCAGCAGGGCGGACGGGCAAGAGACCCAGTACTTC	CASRADGQETQYF
TRBJ1-1	once	TRBV19	TRBD1	TGTGCCAGTAGTATCGGGACAGGGCGCTTGAACACTGAAGCTTTCTTT	CASSIGTGRLNTEAFF
TRBJ1-1	.	TRBV28	TRBD1	TGTGCCAGCAGTGCAACAGGGGGCTTGTTTAACACTGAAGCTTTCTTT	CASSATGGLFNTEAFF
TRBJ2-5	.	TRBV7-8	TRBD2	TGTGCCAGCAGCCGCCGGACTAGCGGGGGGCATGAGACCCAGTACTTC	CASSRRTSGGHETQYF
TRBJ2-3	.	TRBV6-6	TRBD2	TGTGCCAGCAGGTCTAGCGGAGCAGATACGCAGTATTTT	CASRSSGADTQYF
TRBJ2-1	.	TRBV24-1	TRBD2	TGTGCCACCAGTATTGGGGGGGGGACCTACAATGAGCAGTTCTTC	CATSIGGGTYNEQFF
TRBJ2-7	.	TRBV27	TRBD1	TGTGCCAGCAGAAAGACAGGGCCGGGCTTCTCGGAGCAGTACTTC	CASRKTGPGFSEQYF
TRBJ1-6	.	TRBV27	TRBD1	TGTGCCAGCAGTTTAACTGGGACAGGGAGACCGAATTCACCCCTCCACTTT	CASSLTGTGRPNSPLHF
TRBJ2-2	.	TRBV7-3	.	TGTGCCAGCAGCTCGACCGGGGAGCTGTTTTTT	CASSSTGELFF
TRBJ1-1	.	TRBV29-1	TRBD1	TGCAGCGTCGCCCGGTCGACAGGGGGCACTGAAGCTTTCTTT	CSVARSTGGTEAFF
TRBJ2-6	.	TRBV3-1/TRBV3-2	TRBD1	TGTGCCAGCAGCCCCGGGACAGATCTTTCTGGGGCCAACGTCCTGACTTTC	CASSPGTDLSGANVLTF
TRBJ2-4	once	TRBV11-1	.	TGTGCCAGCAGCTTGCCCGGACACCGTAGGGACATTCAGTACTTC	CASSLPGHRRDIQYF
TRBJ2-1	.	TRBV28	TRBD1	TGTGCCAGCAGTCCTGCGATAATGGACAGGGATGAGCAGTTCTTC	CASSPAIMDRDEQFF
TRBJ2-7	.	TRBV6-6	TRBD1	TGTGCCTCTCTTCCGGACGACAGGGGTTACGAGCAGTACTTC	CASLPDDRGYEQYF
TRBJ1-1	.	TRBV28	.	TGTGCCAGCAGTTCCCCTTATGCGGTTGAAGCTTTCTTT	CASSSPYAVEAFF
TRBJ2-7	.	TRBV29-1	TRBD1	TGCAGCGTGATGACCGGGACAGGTAGAACCTACGAGCAGTACTTC	CSVMTGTGRTYEQYF